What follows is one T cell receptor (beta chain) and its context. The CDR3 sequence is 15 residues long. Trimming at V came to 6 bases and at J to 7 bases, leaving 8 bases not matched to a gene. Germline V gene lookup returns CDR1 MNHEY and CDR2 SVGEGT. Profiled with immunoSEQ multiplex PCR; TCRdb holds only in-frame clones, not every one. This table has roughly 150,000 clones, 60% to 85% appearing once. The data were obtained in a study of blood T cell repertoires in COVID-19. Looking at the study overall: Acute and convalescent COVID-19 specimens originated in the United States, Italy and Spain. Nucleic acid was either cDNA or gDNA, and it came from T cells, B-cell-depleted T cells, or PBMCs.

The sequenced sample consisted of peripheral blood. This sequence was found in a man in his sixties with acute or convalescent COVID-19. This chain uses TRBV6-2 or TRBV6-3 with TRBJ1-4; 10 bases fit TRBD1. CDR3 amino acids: CASSSPGQGLEKLFF. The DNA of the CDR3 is TGTGCCAGCAGCAGCCCGGGACAGGGGCTTGAAAAACTGTTTTTT.